Only a few counts were recorded for the clone carrying this T cell receptor (beta chain). Its matching antigen is unknown. These data belong to a study of OX40 agonist ivuxolimab in advanced cancers. Across the study: Patients in dose escalation had liver, melanoma, kidney or head and neck cancers. In three patients, partial responses were observed, one with hepatocellular carcinoma and two with cutaneous melanoma.

Some clones are missing from TCRdb's copy, which holds only in-frame ones; the method was immunoSEQ multiplex PCR. The data show fewer than 30,000 clones, more than 85% seen once. General study points: Clonal expansion was seen in CD4+ and CD8+ blood T cells by week 6 at 0.1 to 3.0 mg/kg.

Losses at the gene ends were 1 base for V and 2 bases for J; bases not matched to a gene: 8. The CDR3 totals 16 residues. CDR1 SGDLS and CDR2 YYNGEE come from the germline V gene. This TCR derives from an adult with an advanced solid tumor such as melanoma, head and neck, liver or kidney cancer. The sample was CD4+ or CD8+ T cells sorted from blood, taken in a trial of the OX40 agonist ivuxolimab. The chain combines TRBV9 with TRBJ1-2, with 7 bases aligning to TRBD1. For the CDR3, the DNA is TGTGCCAGCAGCGTACTGGAGGGGGCTACGAACTATGGCTACACCTTC. It is translated as CASSVLEGATNYGYTF.